A single sample gave rise to the 20 T cell receptor beta chains below, sequenced in a study of Graves' ophthalmopathy and Graves' hyperthyroidism listed by TCRdb under 2018. Data came from an Illumina HiSeq 2000. For repertoire sequencing, TCR beta CDR3 regions were amplified from RNA transcripts. A first-round RT-PCR used HTBI primers with the Qiagen OneStep RT-PCR kit, followed by a second-round multiplex PCR, size selection and purification. The public reads were quality trimmed at Q25 with fastp and then assembled into clones with MiXCR by TCRdb, keeping productive beta chains. Here each entry gathers all rows of one CDR3 protein and keeps the most common genes and DNA. Present in this sample are around 590,000 distinct CDR3 sequences, about two fifths of which were seen just once. Approximately 4.1% of the sample goes to the ten largest clones. Material: peripheral blood or thyroid tissue (not recorded which). The receptors here all came from an adult man with Graves' hyperthyroidism.

V usage is TRBV20-1 and J usage is TRBJ2-5; 10 bases align to TRBD2. The J call is uncertain, as TRBJ2-1 better fits the DNA end. In germline, CDR1 is DFQATT, CDR2 SNEGSKA (reference sequence). This CDR3 has 14 residues. The CDR3 loop is CSAISGGALNEQFF. CDR3 in DNA: TGCAGTGCCATCAGCGGGGGGGCACTAAATGAGCAGTTCTTC.

The chain has TRBV10-3 and TRBJ1-2; D not resolved. Trimming left V 4 bases short and J 8 bases short, with 26 bases between. This CDR3 is 17 amino acids long. The germline V gene encodes CDR1 ENHRY and CDR2 SYGVKD. This CDR3 is CAISVLAGGSDEQGYTF. The CDR3 region has the DNA TGTGCCATCAGTGTACTAGCGGGAGGGAGCGATGAGCAGGGCTACACCTTC.

This chain connects TRBV20-1 to TRBJ1-5; maybe TRBD1 (5 bases). Germline loops: CDR1 DFQATT, CDR2 SNEGSKA (reference sequence). There are 16 residues in the CDR3. V was shortened by 1 base and J by 11 bases, with 24 bases between the two germline ends. CDR3 amino acids: CSARVWTGGLGETQHF. The DNA of the CDR3 is TGCAGTGCTAGAGTTTGGACGGGAGGCCTGGGGGAGACCCAGCATTTT.

There are many counts of this clonotype. The chain couples TRBV5-4 to TRBJ2-7; D not certain. Between the trimmed V and J ends, which lost 2 bases and 0 bases, there was a span of 6 bases. CDR1 is SGHNT and CDR2 is YYREEE in the germline V gene (reference sequence). The CDR3 sequence is 13 residues long. The CDR3 DNA reads as TGTGCCAGCAGCTTTATGGGCTCCTACGAGCAGTACTTC. It translates to CASSFMGSYEQYF.

The sample holds many counts of this clonotype. The CDR3 loop is CAIRGGTGNTEAFF. Here the CDR3 DNA reads TGTGCCATCAGGGGGGGGACAGGGAACACTGAAGCTTTCTTT. The rearrangement joins TRBV10-3 to TRBJ1-1, with 8 bases that match TRBD1. V lost 6 bases and J lost 1; bases outside the gene matches: 4. In germline, CDR1 is ENHRY, CDR2 SYGVKD. This CDR3 contains 14 residues.

The rearrangement uses TRBV15 and TRBJ1-2; 10 nucleotides line up with TRBD1. This CDR3 has 15 residues. V lost 3 bases to trimming and J lost 3 bases; unmatched junction nucleotides: 4. Germline values: CDR1 LNHNV, CDR2 YYDKDF (reference sequence). CDR3 sequence: CATSSYGTGDYGYTF. The DNA for the CDR3 is TGTGCCACCAGCAGCTACGGGACAGGGGACTATGGCTACACCTTC.

This clonotype was detected ten times or more. The chain joins TRBV24-1 to TRBJ1-5; no clear D gene. Trimming stripped 0 bases from V and 0 bases from J, with 2 bases between. Germline CDR1 is KGHDR and CDR2 is SFDVKD. The CDR3 is 14 residues long. The CDR3 region is CATSDLDSNQPQHF. The DNA for the CDR3 is TGTGCCACCAGTGATTTGGATAGCAATCAGCCCCAGCATTTT.

This clonotype was seen ten or more times. This sequence joins TRBV28 and TRBJ1-5, with 7 bases matching TRBD1. Germline lookup yields CDR1 MDHEN and CDR2 SYDVKM. The ends lost 3 bases at V and 3 bases at J; junction bases unmatched: 5. This CDR3 has 15 residues. Here the CDR3 DNA reads TGTGCCAGCAGTTTCGGAGACAGGGACAATCAGCCCCAGCATTTT. The encoded protein is CASSFGDRDNQPQHF.

The rearrangement uses TRBV20-1 and TRBJ1-4, with D possibly being TRBD1 (5 bases). Germline V gene lookup returns CDR1 DFQATT and CDR2 SNEGSKA (reference sequence). The length of the CDR3 is 11 residues. Trimming removed 2 bases from V and 16 bases from J, with 14 bases in between. The CDR3 reads CSARQGSLGFF. In DNA form, the CDR3 reads TGCAGTGCTAGACAGGGCAGTTTGGGGTTTTTT.

Comments on this clonotype: A read error may explain this, as a much larger clone is one base away. The genes are TRBV2 and TRBJ1-5; the D gene is possibly TRBD1 (6 bases). The CDR3 covers 14 residues. In germline, CDR1 is SNHLY, CDR2 FYNNEI. This CDR3 is CVSRARTDNQPQHF. The CDR3 DNA reads as TGTGTCAGCAGGGCCCGGACAGATAATCAGCCCCAGCATTTT.

This clonotype was seen repeatedly, ten times or more. This chain joins TRBV19 and TRBJ1-2, with unresolved D. In germline, CDR1 is LNHDA, CDR2 SQIVND (reference sequence). The CDR3 contains 14 residues. Trimming pared 7 bases from V and 3 bases from J, leaving 15 bases between. The CDR3 is CASTVQVLDYGYTF. The CDR3 bases are TGTGCCAGTACCGTGCAGGTACTGGACTATGGCTACACCTTC.

V usage is TRBV7-2 and J usage is TRBJ2-5, with D possibly being TRBD1 (6 bases). CDR1 is SGHTA, CDR2 FQGNSA, per germline. V was shortened by 1 base and J by 2 bases, with 11 bases between the two germline ends. The CDR3 is 15 amino acids. CDR3 region: CASSLGTDDQETQYF. The CDR3 DNA reads TGTGCCAGCAGCTTAGGGACAGACGATCAAGAGACCCAGTACTTC.

This chain joins TRBV10-3 and TRBJ1-2, with 8 bases lining up with TRBD1. CDR1 is ENHRY, CDR2 SYGVKD, per germline. The CDR3 has 14 residues. J gave up 9 bases and V 10 bases, and 16 bases lay outside the gene matches. Here the CDR3 reads CASSRQGLGNSYTF. The CDR3 bases are TGTGCCAGCAGCCGACAGGGGCTGGGCAACAGCTACACCTTC.

The gene calls are TRBV12-3 or TRBV12-4 and TRBJ1-5, with D perhaps TRBD1 (5 bases). The CDR3 covers 13 residues. Between the trimmed V and J ends, which lost 6 bases and 7 bases, there was a span of 13 bases. CDR3 bases: TGTGCCAGCAGCCCAGGGTTCAGACAGCCCCAGCATTTT. Its protein is CASSPGFRQPQHF.

The chain uses TRBV29-1 and TRBJ1-3, with 10 nucleotides matching TRBD1. The germline gives CDR1 SQVTM, CDR2 ANQGSEA. CDR3 length: 12 amino acids. J gave up 7 bases and V 6 bases, and 3 bases lay outside the gene matches. The DNA of the CDR3 is TGCAGCGTATGGACAGGGGGGAACACCATATATTTT. Its translation: CSVWTGGNTIYF.

CDR3 sequence: CASSLAGQLAKNIQYF. For the CDR3, the DNA is TGTGCCAGCAGCTTAGCGGGACAGTTAGCCAAAAACATTCAGTACTTC. The V call is TRBV7-9, the J call TRBJ2-4; 7 bases match TRBD1. Looked up from germline, CDR1 is SEHNR and CDR2 is FQNEAQ (reference sequence). Trimming took 0 bases from V and 0 from J; bases not matched to a gene: 2. The CDR3 loop spans 16 amino acids.

This clonotype has only a few counts. J is TRBJ2-2 and V is TRBV5-6; the D gene is possibly TRBD1 (5 bases). CDR1 SGHDT and CDR2 YYEEEE come from the germline V gene. The CDR3 has 15 residues. The V end lost 2 bases, the J end lost 1 base, and 9 bases lay between the germline ends. CDR3 in DNA: TGTGCCAGCAGCTTTATAGGACAGAACACCGGGGAGCTGTTTTTT. It is translated as CASSFIGQNTGELFF.

This clonotype has at least ten counts. The chain recombines TRBV28 with TRBJ2-7; tentative D call: TRBD1 (5 bases). V was clipped by 6 bases and J by 2 bases, with 14 bases between them. The germline gives CDR1 MDHEN, CDR2 SYDVKM. This CDR3 has 14 residues. The CDR3 loop is CASRGGRATYEQYF. As DNA, the CDR3 is TGTGCCAGCAGAGGTGGCAGGGCAACCTACGAGCAGTACTTC.

Of note for this clonotype: Relative to the germline gene, one junction end is altered; a read error may explain this. This sequence joins TRBV10-3 and TRBJ1-5, with D possibly matching TRBD1 (5 bases). This CDR3 has 19 residues. Looked up from germline, CDR1 is ENHRY and CDR2 is SYGVKD. Here the CDR3 reads CASSEEDLALRTQGQPQHF. The CDR3 DNA reads TGTGCCAGCAGTGAAGAGGATCTTGCCCTCAGGACCCAGGGTCAGCCCCAGCATTTT.

This clonotype was recorded at least ten times. The V and J genes are TRBV10-3 and TRBJ2-7, with unresolved D. Trimming took off 0 bases at V and 2 bases at J, with 11 bases between the two ends. Germline values: CDR1 ENHRY, CDR2 SYGVKD. The CDR3 is 15 amino acids. CDR3 sequence: CAISESHRRTYEQYF. The DNA of the CDR3 is TGTGCCATCAGTGAGTCGCATCGACGGACCTACGAGCAGTACTTC.